These 3 T cell receptor beta chains were all obtained from the same sample, sequenced in a study of OX40 agonist ivuxolimab in advanced cancers. Some clones are missing from TCRdb's copy, which holds only in-frame ones; the method was immunoSEQ multiplex PCR. The sample contains 25,000 to 35,000 clones, about 80% of which appear only once. Sequenced here: CD4+ or CD8+ T cells sorted from blood, sampled in a trial of the OX40 agonist ivuxolimab. The receptors were gathered from an adult with an advanced solid tumor such as melanoma, head and neck, liver or kidney cancer.

This clone showed up just once. The chain links TRBV6-6 to TRBJ1-2, with a tentative D call TRBD1 (6 bases). The germline V and J ends were trimmed by 8 bases and 4 bases, with 17 bases remaining between them. The germline gives CDR1 MNHNY, CDR2 SVGAGI (reference sequence). The length of the CDR3 is 14 residues. CDR3 nucleotides: TGTGCCAGCGTTAGGGGGGGGATTACCTATGGCTACACCTTC. This sequence encodes CASVRGGITYGYTF.

V usage is TRBV10-3 and J usage is TRBJ2-3; possibly TRBD1 for D (6 bases). CDR3 length: 12 amino acids. V was trimmed by 4 bases and J by 6 bases, leaving 8 bases between them. Looked up from germline, CDR1 is ENHRY and CDR2 is SYGVKD. The CDR3 loop is CAISAGVDTQYF. The CDR3 coding sequence is TGTGCCATCAGTGCAGGGGTCGATACGCAGTATTTT.

The chain links TRBV18 to TRBJ1-1; unclear D gene. Trimming removed 4 bases at V and 3 bases at J, with 12 bases between. This CDR3 contains 14 residues. Germline V gene data show CDR1 as KGHSH and CDR2 as LQKENI. The CDR3 region is CASSRNLGDTEAFF. CDR3 bases: TGTGCCAGCTCACGGAACCTCGGAGACACTGAAGCTTTCTTT. The full variable domain, its missing parts supplied by reference TRBV18 and TRBJ1-1, is NAGVMQNPRHLVRRRGQEARLRCSPMKGHSHVYWYRQLPEEGLKFMVYLQKENIIDESGMPKERFSAEFPKEGPSILRIQQVVRGDSAAYFCASSRNLGDTEAFFGQGTRLTVV.